These 19 T cell receptor beta chains originate from one sample sequenced in a study of vaccination effects on CD4 cells after COVID-19. Their specific antigens are unknown. The culture ran for roughly ten days, and then CD4+ T cells were isolated. The vaccine given was either BNT162b2 or mRNA-1273, in two doses. Sequencing used immunoSEQ multiplex PCR; TCRdb keeps in-frame clones, though not all of them. The data show around 66,000 clones, over 70% seen once. Sequenced here: CD4+ T cells from PBMCs cultured without peptide, sampled after COVID-19 vaccination. The origin of the receptors is a human donor who received a COVID-19 vaccine.

This chain joins TRBV2 and TRBJ1-6; no definite D call. The CDR3 consists of 13 residues. V dropped 7 bases and J dropped 7 bases, with 11 bases sitting between them. CDR1 is SNHLY and CDR2 is FYNNEI in the germline V gene. The CDR3 sequence: CASTGVGNSPLHF. CDR3 in DNA: TGTGCCAGCACCGGGGTTGGGAATTCACCCCTCCACTTT.

This clone was detected only once. This CDR3 is CASSGGTVGSYNEQFF. For the CDR3, the DNA is TGTGCCAGCAGTGGGGGGACGGTTGGGTCCTACAATGAGCAGTTCTTC. This chain links TRBV25-1 with TRBJ2-1; D assignment may be TRBD1 or TRBD2 (5 bases each). CDR3 length: 16 residues. Germline CDR1 and CDR2: MGHDK and SYGVNS. The V and J ends lost 4 bases and 1 base respectively, with 14 bases between them.

V is TRBV10-1 and J is TRBJ2-3; the D gene is possibly TRBD1 (6 bases). With 3 bases removed from V and 6 bases from J, the gap between germline ends came to 13 bases. Germline CDR1 and CDR2: WNHNN and SYGVQD (reference sequence). The CDR3 extends over 14 amino acids. The chain's CDR3 is CASSDRTAWDTQYF. The CDR3 nucleotides read TGCGCCAGCAGTGATAGGACAGCCTGGGATACGCAGTATTTT.

The V call is TRBV10-2, the J call TRBJ2-7; 10 bases are shared with TRBD1. In germline, CDR1 is WSHSY, CDR2 SAAADI. With 3 bases clipped from V and 7 bases from J, the junction kept 3 bases outside the gene matches. This CDR3 is 13 amino acids long. The CDR3 reads CASSDDRGLEQYV. The CDR3 DNA follows: TGCGCCAGCAGTGATGACAGGGGGCTAGAGCAGTACGTC.

The chain has TRBV6-6 and TRBJ1-2; possible D gene TRBD1, 6 bases. The CDR3 has 15 residues. The V end lost 7 bases, the J end lost 3 bases, and 18 bases lay between the germline ends. CDR1 and CDR2 (germline): MNHNY, SVGAGI (reference sequence). CDR3 DNA sequence: TGTGCCAGCAACCCGCGGGGCAGGGGAGACTATGGCTACACCTTC. This gives the protein CASNPRGRGDYGYTF.

The chain has TRBV5-8 and TRBJ2-7, with D possibly being TRBD1 or TRBD2 (5 bases each). The V gene's germline CDR1 is SGHTS and CDR2 YDEGEE. V was shortened by 2 bases and J by 5 bases, with 17 bases between the two germline ends. This CDR3 spans 15 amino acids. CDR3 sequence reads: CASSFGRDPRHEQYV. The CDR3 nucleotides are TGTGCCAGCAGCTTTGGTCGGGACCCGCGCCACGAGCAGTACGTC.

The chain recombines TRBV18 with TRBJ2-3; D may match TRBD1 or TRBD2 (5 bases each). Trimming left V 5 bases short and J 5 bases short, with 17 bases between. From germline, CDR1 is KGHSH and CDR2 LQKENI. The CDR3 extends over 15 amino acids. The CDR3 loop is CASSSLGGTIDTQYF. The DNA for the CDR3 is TGTGCCAGCTCATCCCTTGGTGGGACGATAGATACGCAGTATTTT. The entire variable domain, with the rest obtained from reference TRBV18 and TRBJ2-3, is as follows: NAGVMQNPRHLVRRRGQEARLRCSPMKGHSHVYWYRQLPEEGLKFMVYLQKENIIDESGMPKERFSAEFPKEGPSILRIQQVVRGDSAAYFCASSSLGGTIDTQYFGPGTRLTVL.

The genes are TRBV6-5 and TRBJ2-2, with D maybe TRBD1 (5 bases). V shed 6 bases and J shed 4 bases, with 12 bases lying between them. CDR3 length equals 14 residues. Germline lookup yields CDR1 MNHEY and CDR2 SVGAGI. CDR3 loop: CASSLRQPTGELFF. The CDR3 DNA reads as TGTGCCAGCAGCCTCCGACAGCCCACCGGGGAGCTGTTTTTT.

In this sample, this clone turned up a few times. V and J are TRBV28 and TRBJ1-2, with 10 bases matching TRBD1. The V gene's germline CDR1 is MDHEN and CDR2 SYDVKM. Trimming took 10 bases from V and 5 from J; bases not matched to a gene: 4. The CDR3 consists of 12 residues. The CDR3 sequence: CATDRGRYGYTF. The CDR3 nucleotides read TGTGCCACCGACAGGGGGCGTTATGGCTACACCTTC.

The chain links TRBV19 to TRBJ1-2; 7 bases are shared with TRBD1. With V trimmed by 8 bases and J by 4 bases, 4 bases remained unmatched. Looked up from germline, CDR1 is LNHDA and CDR2 is SQIVND (reference sequence). This CDR3 is 12 amino acids long. In DNA form, the CDR3 reads TGTGCCAGTCGGGACAGCCCCTATGGCTACACCTTC. Protein product: CASRDSPYGYTF. The full variable domain, completed using reference TRBV19 and TRBJ1-2, is DGGITQSPKYLFRKEGQNVTLSCEQNLNHDAMYWYRQDPGQGLRLIYYSQIVNDFQKGDIAEGYSVSREKKESFPLTVTSAQKNPTAFYLCASRDSPYGYTFGSGTRLTVV.

The chain couples TRBV7-9 to TRBJ2-5; 8 positions match TRBD2. The CDR3 length is 16 residues. Germline V lookup: CDR1 SEHNR, CDR2 FQNEAQ (reference sequence). The V and J ends lost 3 bases and 2 bases, in that order; junction bases with no gene match: 8. CDR3 protein: CASSFPGGGRQETQYF. CDR3 bases: TGTGCCAGCAGCTTTCCCGGGGGGGGCCGTCAAGAGACCCAGTACTTC.

In nucleotides, the CDR3 is TGTGCCAGCAGTCTCTACAGGGACGCGGGAGATACGCAGTATTTT. Residues: CASSLYRDAGDTQYF. V and J are TRBV27 and TRBJ2-3, with D perhaps TRBD1 (6 bases). The V end lost 5 bases, the J end lost 5 bases, and 17 bases lay between the germline ends. This CDR3 is built from 15 residues. CDR1 and CDR2 (germline): MNHEY, SMNVEV (reference sequence).

The rearrangement joins TRBV7-3 to TRBJ2-1; the D is unclear. Germline-derived CDR1 and CDR2 are SGHTA and FQGTGA. Trimming left V 5 bases short and J 10 bases short, with 15 bases between. The CDR3 runs 13 residues. The CDR3 nucleotides are TGTGCCAGCAGCGTGGGCCGCGAGACGGAGCAGTTCTTC. This sequence encodes CASSVGRETEQFF.

The rearrangement uses TRBV7-2 and TRBJ1-5; no clear D. Germline loops: CDR1 SGHTA, CDR2 FQGNSA. Trimming took off 6 bases at V and 4 bases at J, with 10 bases between the two ends. The CDR3 is 13 amino acids. CDR3 region: CASRQNTNQPQHF. DNA for the CDR3: TGTGCCAGCAGACAGAATACTAATCAGCCCCAGCATTTT.

J is TRBJ2-7 and V is TRBV28; TRBD1 might be the D (6 bases). Germline CDR1 and CDR2: MDHEN and SYDVKM. The CDR3 totals 15 residues. With 4 bases removed from V and 2 bases from J, the gap between germline ends came to 15 bases. The CDR3 sequence: CASSSGHRAPYEQYV. Here the CDR3 DNA reads TGTGCCAGCAGTTCAGGCCACAGGGCACCCTACGAGCAGTACGTC.

This clone was observed once. The chain uses TRBV27 and TRBJ2-7, with D perhaps TRBD1 (6 bases). The CDR3 loop spans 12 amino acids. V lost 6 bases and J lost 6, with 12 bases in between. Germline loops: CDR1 MNHEY, CDR2 SMNVEV (reference sequence). The CDR3 coding sequence is TGTGCCAGCAGAACAGGGTTCTCCGAGCAGTACGTC. Translation: CASRTGFSEQYV.

This chain connects TRBV15 to TRBJ1-5, with TRBD1 as a possible D gene (5 bases). Germline V gives CDR1 LNHNV, CDR2 YYDKDF (reference sequence). V was cut by 0 bases and J by 6 bases, with 9 bases left in between. The CDR3 covers 14 residues. CDR3 sequence reads: CATSRDMGGQPQHF. The CDR3 DNA is TGTGCCACCAGCAGAGATATGGGGGGTCAGCCCCAGCATTTT.

In this sample, this clone turned up once. The chain recombines TRBV30 with TRBJ2-1; no reliable D call. The CDR3 extends over 12 amino acids. The V gene's germline CDR1 is GTSNPN and CDR2 SVGIG (reference sequence). V was shortened by 0 bases and J by 11 bases, with 11 bases between the two germline ends. This CDR3 reads CAWSVQPGQQFF. For the CDR3, the DNA is TGTGCCTGGAGTGTACAGCCCGGGCAGCAGTTCTTC.

This clone was detected a few times. The genes are TRBV6-5 and TRBJ1-2, with a weak D call TRBD1 (5 bases). V was shortened by 6 bases and J by 4 bases, with 15 bases between the two germline ends. CDR1 and CDR2 (germline): MNHEY, SVGAGI. This CDR3 is 14 amino acids long. The CDR3 nucleotides read TGTGCCAGCAGCCCACCCCCAGGGAGCTATGGCTACACCTTC. Translated, it gives CASSPPPGSYGYTF.